The clone carrying this T cell receptor (beta chain) was recorded at least ten times. These data belong to a study of T cells in Graves' hyperthyroidism and ophthalmopathy. Germline V gene sequence: CDR1 SGHRS, CDR2 YFSETQ. This CDR3 is built from 15 residues. Trimming at V came to 4 bases and at J to 1 base, leaving 7 bases not matched to a gene. A lack of ophthalmopathy progression within 18 months defined stable Graves' hyperthyroidism. The source material, RNA transcripts, was used to amplify TCR beta CDR3 regions. The HTBI primer set was used in a first-round RT-PCR of the TCR CDR3. A single record per CDR3 protein comes from TCRdb applying MiXCR to the multiplex PCR reads. The table has fewer than 600,000 distinct CDR3 sequences, around 15% seen once.

This sequence was found in a middle-aged woman with Graves' hyperthyroidism. Sequencing was done on a sample of blood. V is TRBV5-1 and J is TRBJ2-7, with TRBD1 matching 8 bases. In DNA form, the CDR3 reads TGCGCCAGCAGCCCGGCTTGGGACAGGTCCTACGAGCAGTACTTC. The encoded protein is CASSPAWDRSYEQYF.